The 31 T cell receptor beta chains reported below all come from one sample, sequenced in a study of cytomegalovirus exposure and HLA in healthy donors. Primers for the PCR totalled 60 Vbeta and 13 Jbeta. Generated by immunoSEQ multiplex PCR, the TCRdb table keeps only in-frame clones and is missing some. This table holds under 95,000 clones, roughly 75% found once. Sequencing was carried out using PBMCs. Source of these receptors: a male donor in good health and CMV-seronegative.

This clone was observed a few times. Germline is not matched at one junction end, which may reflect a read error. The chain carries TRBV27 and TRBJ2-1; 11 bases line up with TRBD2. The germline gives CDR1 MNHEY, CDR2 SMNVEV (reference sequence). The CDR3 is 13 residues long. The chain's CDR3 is CASSLPGTSGQLF. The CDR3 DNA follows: TGTGCCAGCAGTCTACCCGGGACTAGCGGACAGCTCTTC.

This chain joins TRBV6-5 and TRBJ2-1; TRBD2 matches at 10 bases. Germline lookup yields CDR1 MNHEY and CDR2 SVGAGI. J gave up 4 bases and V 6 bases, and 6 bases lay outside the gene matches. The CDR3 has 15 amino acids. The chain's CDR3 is CASSFSGGPYNEQFF. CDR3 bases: TGTGCCAGCAGCTTTAGCGGGGGGCCGTACAATGAGCAGTTCTTC.

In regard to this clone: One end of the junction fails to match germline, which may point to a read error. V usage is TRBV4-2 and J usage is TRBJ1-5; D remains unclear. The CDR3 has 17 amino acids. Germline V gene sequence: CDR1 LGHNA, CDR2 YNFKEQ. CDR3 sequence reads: CASSQDDTAMGNQPQNF. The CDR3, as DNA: TGTGCCAGCAGCCAAGATGACACCGCCATGGGCAATCAGCCCCAGAATTTT.

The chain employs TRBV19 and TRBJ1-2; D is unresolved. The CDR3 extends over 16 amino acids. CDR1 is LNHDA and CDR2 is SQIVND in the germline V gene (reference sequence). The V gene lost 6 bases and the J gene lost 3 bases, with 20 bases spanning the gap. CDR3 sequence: CASSLGAALEDYGYTF. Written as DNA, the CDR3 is TGTGCCAGTAGCCTTGGAGCGGCTTTGGAGGACTATGGCTACACCTTC.

DNA of the CDR3: TGTGCCAGCAGCTTGGACAGGGGGCAGGAAAAACTGTTTTTT. This encodes CASSLDRGQEKLFF. V gene TRBV5-4 combines with J gene TRBJ1-4; 9 bases agree with TRBD1. V dropped 0 bases and J dropped 8; count of bases not matched to a gene: 2. The CDR3 length is 14 residues. The germline gives CDR1 SGHNT, CDR2 YYREEE (reference sequence).

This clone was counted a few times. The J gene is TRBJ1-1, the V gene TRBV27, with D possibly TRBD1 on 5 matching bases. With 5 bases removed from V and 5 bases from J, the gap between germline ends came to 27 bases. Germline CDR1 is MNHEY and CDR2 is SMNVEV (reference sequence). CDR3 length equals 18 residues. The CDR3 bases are TGTGCCAGCAGTCGACGGGGAGGTGAGACCACCCGGGGGACTGAAGCTTTCTTT. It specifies CASSRRGGETTRGTEAFF.

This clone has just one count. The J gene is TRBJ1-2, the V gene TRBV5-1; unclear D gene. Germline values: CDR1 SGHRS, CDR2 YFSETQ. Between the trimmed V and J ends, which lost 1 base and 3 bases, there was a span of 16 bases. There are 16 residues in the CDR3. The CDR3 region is CASSLSSAAGHYGYTF. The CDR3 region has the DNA TGCGCCAGCAGCTTGTCATCTGCGGCCGGTCACTATGGCTACACCTTC.

Here the CDR3 DNA reads TGTGCCAGCAGTTACTCGCGTAGCACAGATACGCAGTATTTT. Its translation: CASSYSRSTDTQYF. The V and J genes are TRBV6-5 and TRBJ2-3; D call uncertain. Looked up from germline, CDR1 is MNHEY and CDR2 is SVGAGI. V gave up 0 bases and J gave up 0 bases, with 4 bases separating them. The CDR3 contains 14 residues.

The CDR3 DNA follows: TGTGCCAGCAGCAGGGGGCGAGGCTATGGCTACACCTTC. Translating gives CASSRGRGYGYTF. J is TRBJ1-2 and V is TRBV5-6, with 7 bases identical to TRBD1. The CDR3 length is 13 residues. CDR1 is SGHDT and CDR2 is YYEEEE in the germline V gene. The J segment lost 4 bases and the V segment lost 4 bases, leaving 4 bases of the junction unmatched.

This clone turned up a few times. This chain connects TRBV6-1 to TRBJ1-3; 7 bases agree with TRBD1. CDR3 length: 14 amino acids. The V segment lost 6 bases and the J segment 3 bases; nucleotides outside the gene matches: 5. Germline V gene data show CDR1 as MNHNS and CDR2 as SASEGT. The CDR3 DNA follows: TGTGCCAGCAGAGGAGGGGGCAGTGGAAACACCATATATTTT. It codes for CASRGGGSGNTIYF.

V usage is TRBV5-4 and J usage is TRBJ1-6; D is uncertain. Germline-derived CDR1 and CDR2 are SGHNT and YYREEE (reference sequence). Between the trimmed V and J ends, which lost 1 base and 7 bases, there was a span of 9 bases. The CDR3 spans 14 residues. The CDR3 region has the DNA TGTGCCAGCAGCTTGTGGGCGACGAATTCACCCCTCCACTTT. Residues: CASSLWATNSPLHF.

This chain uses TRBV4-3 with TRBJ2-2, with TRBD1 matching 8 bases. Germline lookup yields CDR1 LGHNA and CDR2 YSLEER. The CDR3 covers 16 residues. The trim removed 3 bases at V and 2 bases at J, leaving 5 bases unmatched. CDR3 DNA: TGCGCCAGCAGCCAGACGACAGGGGCAAACACCGGGGAGCTGTTTTTT. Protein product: CASSQTTGANTGELFF.

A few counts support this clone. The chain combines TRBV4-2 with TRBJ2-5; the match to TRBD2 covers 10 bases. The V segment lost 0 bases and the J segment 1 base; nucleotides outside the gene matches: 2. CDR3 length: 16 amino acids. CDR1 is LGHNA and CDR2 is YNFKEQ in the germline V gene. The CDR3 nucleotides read TGTGCCAGCAGCCAAGAGCAGCGGGAGGGCCAAGAGACCCAGTACTTC. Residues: CASSQEQREGQETQYF.

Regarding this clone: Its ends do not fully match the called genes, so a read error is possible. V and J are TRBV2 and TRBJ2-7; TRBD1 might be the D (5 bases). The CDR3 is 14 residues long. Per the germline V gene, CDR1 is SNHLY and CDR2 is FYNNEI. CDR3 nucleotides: TGTGCCAACAGTGGTGGGTCAGGGACCTACGAGCAGTACTTC. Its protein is CANSGGSGTYEQYF.

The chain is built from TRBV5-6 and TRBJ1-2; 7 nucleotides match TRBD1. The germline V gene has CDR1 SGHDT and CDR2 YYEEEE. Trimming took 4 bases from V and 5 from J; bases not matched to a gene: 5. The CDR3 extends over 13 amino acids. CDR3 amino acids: CASSPTGYYGYTF. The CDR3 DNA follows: TGTGCCAGCAGCCCGACAGGGTATTATGGCTACACCTTC.

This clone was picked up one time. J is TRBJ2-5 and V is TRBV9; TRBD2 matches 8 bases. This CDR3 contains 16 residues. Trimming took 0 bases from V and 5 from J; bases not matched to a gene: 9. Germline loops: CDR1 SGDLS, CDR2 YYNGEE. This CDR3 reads CASSVGDSGKWETQYF. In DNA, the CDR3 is TGTGCCAGCAGCGTAGGAGATAGCGGGAAATGGGAGACCCAGTACTTC.

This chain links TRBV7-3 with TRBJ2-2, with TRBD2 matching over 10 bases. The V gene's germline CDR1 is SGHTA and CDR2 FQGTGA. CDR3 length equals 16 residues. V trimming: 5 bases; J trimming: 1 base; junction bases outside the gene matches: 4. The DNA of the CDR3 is TGTGCCAGCAGCCACGGACTAGCGGAGAACACCGGGGAGCTGTTTTTT. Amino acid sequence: CASSHGLAENTGELFF.

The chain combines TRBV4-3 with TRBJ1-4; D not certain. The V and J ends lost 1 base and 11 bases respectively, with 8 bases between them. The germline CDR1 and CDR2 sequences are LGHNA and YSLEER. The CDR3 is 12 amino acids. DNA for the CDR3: TGCGCCAGCAGCCAAGCGGCCGGGAAACTGTTTTTT. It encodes CASSQAAGKLFF.

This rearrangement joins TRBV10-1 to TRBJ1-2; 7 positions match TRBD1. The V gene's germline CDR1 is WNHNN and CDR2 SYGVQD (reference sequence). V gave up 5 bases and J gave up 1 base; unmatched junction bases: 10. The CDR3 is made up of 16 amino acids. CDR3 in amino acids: CASSFFRQGINYGYTF. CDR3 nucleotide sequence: TGCGCCAGCAGTTTTTTTAGACAGGGAATTAACTATGGCTACACCTTC.

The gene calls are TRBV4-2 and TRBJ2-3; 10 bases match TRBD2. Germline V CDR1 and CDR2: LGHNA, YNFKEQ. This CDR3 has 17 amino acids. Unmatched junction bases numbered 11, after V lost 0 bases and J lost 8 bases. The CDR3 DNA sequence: TGTGCCAGCAGCCAAGAGTGGCTAGCGGGAGCTAAGCGTACGCAGTATTTT. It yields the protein CASSQEWLAGAKRTQYF.

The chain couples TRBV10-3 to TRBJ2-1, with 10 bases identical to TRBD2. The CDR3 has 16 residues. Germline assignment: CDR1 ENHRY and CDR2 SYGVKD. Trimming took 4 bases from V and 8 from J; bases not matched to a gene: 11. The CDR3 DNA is TGTGCCATCAGTGTTCCAGCGGGGGGGCCATCGGATGAGCAGTTCTTC. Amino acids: CAISVPAGGPSDEQFF.

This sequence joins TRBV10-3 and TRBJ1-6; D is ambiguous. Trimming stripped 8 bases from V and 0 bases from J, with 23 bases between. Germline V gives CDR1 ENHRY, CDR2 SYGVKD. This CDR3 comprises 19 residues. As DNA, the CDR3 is TGTGCCATCTCAGTGAAGGAGGGCTTTGGAAGCTCCTATAATTCACCCCTCCACTTT. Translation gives CAISVKEGFGSSYNSPLHF.

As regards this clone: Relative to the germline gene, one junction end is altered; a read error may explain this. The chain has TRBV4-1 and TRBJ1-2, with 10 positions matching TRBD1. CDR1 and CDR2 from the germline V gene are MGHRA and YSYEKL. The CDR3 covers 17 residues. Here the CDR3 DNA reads TGCGCCAGCAGCCAAGATCCGGGACAGGGGTCCTATAGTGGCTACCCCTTC. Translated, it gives CASSQDPGQGSYSGYPF.

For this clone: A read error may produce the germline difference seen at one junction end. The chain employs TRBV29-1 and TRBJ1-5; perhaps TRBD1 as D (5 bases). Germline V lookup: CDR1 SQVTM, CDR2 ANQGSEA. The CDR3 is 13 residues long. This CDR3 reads CSVASGGDQPQNF. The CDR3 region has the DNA TGCAGCGTTGCGTCCGGGGGAGATCAGCCCCAGAATTTT.

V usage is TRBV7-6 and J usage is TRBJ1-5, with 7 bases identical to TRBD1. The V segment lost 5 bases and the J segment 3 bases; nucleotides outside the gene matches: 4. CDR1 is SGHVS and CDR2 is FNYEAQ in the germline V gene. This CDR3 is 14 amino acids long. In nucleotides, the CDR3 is TGTGCCAGCAGCCCCGGGACAGTCAATCAGCCCCAGCATTTT. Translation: CASSPGTVNQPQHF.

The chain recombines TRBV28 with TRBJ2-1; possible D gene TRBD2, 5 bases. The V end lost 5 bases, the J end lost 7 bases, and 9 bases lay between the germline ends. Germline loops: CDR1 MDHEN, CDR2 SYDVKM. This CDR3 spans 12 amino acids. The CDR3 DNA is TGTGCCAGCAGTCATCCGGGGAATGAGCAGTTCTTC. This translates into CASSHPGNEQFF.

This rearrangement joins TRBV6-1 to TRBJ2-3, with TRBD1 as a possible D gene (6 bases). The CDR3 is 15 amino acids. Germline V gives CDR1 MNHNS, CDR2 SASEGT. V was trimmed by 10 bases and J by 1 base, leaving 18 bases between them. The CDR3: CATLITGSGTDTQYF. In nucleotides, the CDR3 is TGTGCCACCCTTATTACAGGGAGCGGCACAGATACGCAGTATTTT.

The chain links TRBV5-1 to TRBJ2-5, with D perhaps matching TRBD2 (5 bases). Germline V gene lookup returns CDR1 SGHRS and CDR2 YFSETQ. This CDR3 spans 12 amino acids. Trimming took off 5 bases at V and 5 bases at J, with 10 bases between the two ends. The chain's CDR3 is CASSGLMETQYF. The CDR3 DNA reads TGCGCCAGCAGTGGACTTATGGAGACCCAGTACTTC.

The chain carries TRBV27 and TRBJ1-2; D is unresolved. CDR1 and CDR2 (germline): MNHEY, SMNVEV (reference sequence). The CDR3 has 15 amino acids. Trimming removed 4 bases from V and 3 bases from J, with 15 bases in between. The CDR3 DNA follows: TGTGCCAGCAGTTCCATTCACCGGGGAGACTATGGCTACACCTTC. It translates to CASSSIHRGDYGYTF.

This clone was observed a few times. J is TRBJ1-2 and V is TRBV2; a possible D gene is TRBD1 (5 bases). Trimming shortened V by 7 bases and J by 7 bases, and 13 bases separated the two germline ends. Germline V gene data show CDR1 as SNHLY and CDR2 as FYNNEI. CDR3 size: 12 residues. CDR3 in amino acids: CASTQGPSGYTF. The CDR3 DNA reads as TGTGCCAGCACTCAGGGCCCCTCTGGCTACACCTTC.

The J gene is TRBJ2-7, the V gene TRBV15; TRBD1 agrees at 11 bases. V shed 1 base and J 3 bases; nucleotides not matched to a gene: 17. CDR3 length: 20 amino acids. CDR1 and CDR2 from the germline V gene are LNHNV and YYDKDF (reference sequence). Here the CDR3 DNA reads TGTGCCACCAGCAGAGCCGGGGGACAGGGGGGACAGAACGGGTACTACGAGCAGTACTTC. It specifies CATSRAGGQGGQNGYYEQYF. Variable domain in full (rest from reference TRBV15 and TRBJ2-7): DAMVIQNPRYQVTQFGKPVTLSCSQTLNHNVMYWYQQKSSQAPKLLFHYYDKDFNNEADTPDNFQSRRPNTSFCFLDIRSPGLGDTAMYLCATSRAGGQGGQNGYYEQYFGPGTRLTVT.